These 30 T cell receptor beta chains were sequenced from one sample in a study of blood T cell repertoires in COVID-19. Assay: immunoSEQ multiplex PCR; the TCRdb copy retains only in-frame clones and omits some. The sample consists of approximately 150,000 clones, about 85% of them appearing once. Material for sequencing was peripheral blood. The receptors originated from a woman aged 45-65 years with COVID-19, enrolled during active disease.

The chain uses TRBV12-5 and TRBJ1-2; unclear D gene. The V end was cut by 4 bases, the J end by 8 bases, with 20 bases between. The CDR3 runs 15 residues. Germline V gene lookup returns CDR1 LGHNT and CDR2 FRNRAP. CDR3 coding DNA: TGTGCTAGTGGTTCCACCGGGTTGGGAGGCGGGGGCTACACCTTC. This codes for CASGSTGLGGGGYTF.

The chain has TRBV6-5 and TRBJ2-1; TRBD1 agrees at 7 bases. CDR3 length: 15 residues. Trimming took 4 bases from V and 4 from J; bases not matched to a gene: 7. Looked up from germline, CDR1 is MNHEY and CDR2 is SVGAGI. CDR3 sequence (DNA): TGTGCCAGCAGTTCGACAGGGAGCTTTTACAATGAGCAGTTCTTC. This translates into CASSSTGSFYNEQFF.

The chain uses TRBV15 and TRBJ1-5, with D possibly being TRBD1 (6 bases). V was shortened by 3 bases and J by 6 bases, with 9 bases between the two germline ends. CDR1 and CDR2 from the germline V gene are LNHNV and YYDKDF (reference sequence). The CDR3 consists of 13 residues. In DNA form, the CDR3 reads TGTGCCACCAGCAGTTACAGGGTTCAGCCCCAGCATTTT. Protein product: CATSSYRVQPQHF.

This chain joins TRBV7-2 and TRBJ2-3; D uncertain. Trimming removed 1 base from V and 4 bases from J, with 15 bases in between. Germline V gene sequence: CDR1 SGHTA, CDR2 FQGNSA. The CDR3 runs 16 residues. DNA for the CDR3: TGTGCCAGCAGCTTAGGGCCCCCTGGAGCAGCAGATACGCAGTATTTT. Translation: CASSLGPPGAADTQYF.

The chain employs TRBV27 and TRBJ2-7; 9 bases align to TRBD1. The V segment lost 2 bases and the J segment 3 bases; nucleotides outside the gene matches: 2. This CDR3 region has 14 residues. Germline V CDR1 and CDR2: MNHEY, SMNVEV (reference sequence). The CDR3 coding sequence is TGTGCCAGCAGTTTAGGGGACAGGGACTACGAGCAGTACTTC. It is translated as CASSLGDRDYEQYF.

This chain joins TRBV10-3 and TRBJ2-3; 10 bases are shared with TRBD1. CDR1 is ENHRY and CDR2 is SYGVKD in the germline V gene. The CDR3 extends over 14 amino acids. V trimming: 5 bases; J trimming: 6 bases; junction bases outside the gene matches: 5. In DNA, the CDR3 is TGTGCCATCAGTACCGGGACAGGGGCTGATACGCAGTATTTT. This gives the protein CAISTGTGADTQYF.

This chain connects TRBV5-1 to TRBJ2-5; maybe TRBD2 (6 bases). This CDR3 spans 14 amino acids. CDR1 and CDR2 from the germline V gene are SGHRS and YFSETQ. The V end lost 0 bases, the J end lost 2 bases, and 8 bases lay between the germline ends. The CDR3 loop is CASSLAAGQETQYF. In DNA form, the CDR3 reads TGCGCCAGCAGCTTGGCCGCGGGACAAGAGACCCAGTACTTC.

This CDR3 is CASSPTSGLVQETQYF. The CDR3 coding sequence is TGCGCCAGCAGCCCAACATCCGGACTCGTTCAAGAGACCCAGTACTTC. This rearrangement joins TRBV5-1 to TRBJ2-5; D might be TRBD2 (5 bases). Deletions cut 4 bases from V and 2 bases from J, with 18 bases between. The V gene's germline CDR1 is SGHRS and CDR2 YFSETQ. This CDR3 is 16 amino acids long.

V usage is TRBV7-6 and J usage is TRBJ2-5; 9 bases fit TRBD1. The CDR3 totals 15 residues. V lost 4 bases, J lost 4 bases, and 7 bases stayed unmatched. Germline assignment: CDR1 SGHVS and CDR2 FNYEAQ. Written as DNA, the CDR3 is TGTGCCAGCAGCTCCCAGGGACAGGGAGGAGAGACCCAGTACTTC. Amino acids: CASSSQGQGGETQYF. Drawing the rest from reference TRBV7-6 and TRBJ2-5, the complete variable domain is GAGVSQSPRYKVTKRGQDVALRCDPISGHVSLYWYRQALGQGPEFLTYFNYEAQQDKSGLPNDRFSAERPEGSISTLTIQRTEQRDSAMYRCASSSQGQGGETQYFGPGTRLLVL.

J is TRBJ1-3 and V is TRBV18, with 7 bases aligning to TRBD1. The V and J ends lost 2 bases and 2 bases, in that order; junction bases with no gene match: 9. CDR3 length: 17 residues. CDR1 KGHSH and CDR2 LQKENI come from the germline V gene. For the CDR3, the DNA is TGTGCCAGCTCACCAAGCTCGCAACAGGGGACTGGAAACACCATATATTTT. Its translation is CASSPSSQQGTGNTIYF. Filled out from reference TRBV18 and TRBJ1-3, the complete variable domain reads NAGVMQNPRHLVRRRGQEARLRCSPMKGHSHVYWYRQLPEEGLKFMVYLQKENIIDESGMPKERFSAEFPKEGPSILRIQQVVRGDSAAYFCASSPSSQQGTGNTIYFGEGSWLTVV.

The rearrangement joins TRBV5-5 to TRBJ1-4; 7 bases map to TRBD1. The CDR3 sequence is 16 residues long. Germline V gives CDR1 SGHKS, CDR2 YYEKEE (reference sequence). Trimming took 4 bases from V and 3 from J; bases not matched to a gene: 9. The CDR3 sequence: CASSGRDRVANEKLFF. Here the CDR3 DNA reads TGTGCCAGCAGCGGACGGGACAGAGTGGCTAATGAAAAACTGTTTTTT.

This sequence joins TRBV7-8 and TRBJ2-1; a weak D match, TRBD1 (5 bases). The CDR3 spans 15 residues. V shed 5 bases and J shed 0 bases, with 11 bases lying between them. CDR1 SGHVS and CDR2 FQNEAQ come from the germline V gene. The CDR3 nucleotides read TGTGCCAGCAGCCCCCAGGGAAACTCCTACAATGAGCAGTTCTTC. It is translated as CASSPQGNSYNEQFF.

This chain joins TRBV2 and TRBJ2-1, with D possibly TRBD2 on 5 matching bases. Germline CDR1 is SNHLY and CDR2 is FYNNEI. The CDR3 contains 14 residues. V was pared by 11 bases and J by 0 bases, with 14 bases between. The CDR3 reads CAGRPSSSYNEQFF. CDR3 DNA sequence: TGTGCCGGGAGACCATCGTCCTCCTACAATGAGCAGTTCTTC.

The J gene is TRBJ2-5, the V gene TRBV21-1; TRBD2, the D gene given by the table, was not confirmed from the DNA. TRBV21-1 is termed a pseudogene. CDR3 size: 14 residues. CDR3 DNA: TGTGCCAGCAGCAAAGCCTGGACTATAGGGACCCAGTACTTC. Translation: CASSKAWTIGTQYF.

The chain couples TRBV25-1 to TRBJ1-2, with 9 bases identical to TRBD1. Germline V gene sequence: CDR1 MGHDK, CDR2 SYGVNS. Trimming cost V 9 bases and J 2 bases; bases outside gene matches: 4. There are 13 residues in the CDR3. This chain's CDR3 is CASLQGANYGYTF. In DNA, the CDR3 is TGTGCCAGTCTACAGGGGGCGAACTATGGCTACACCTTC.

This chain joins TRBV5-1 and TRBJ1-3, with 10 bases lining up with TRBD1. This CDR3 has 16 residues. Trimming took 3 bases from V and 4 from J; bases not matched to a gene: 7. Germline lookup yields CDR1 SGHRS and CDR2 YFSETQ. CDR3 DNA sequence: TGCGCCAGCAGCTCGTACTTGACAGGGGGCGGAAACACCATATATTTT. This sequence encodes CASSSYLTGGGNTIYF.

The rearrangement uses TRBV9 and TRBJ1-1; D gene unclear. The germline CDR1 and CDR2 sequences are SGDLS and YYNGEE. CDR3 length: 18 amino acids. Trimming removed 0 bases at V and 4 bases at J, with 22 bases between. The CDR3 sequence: CASSVGAAGGWLATEAFF. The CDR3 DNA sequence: TGTGCCAGCAGCGTAGGGGCAGCCGGAGGTTGGTTGGCCACTGAAGCTTTCTTT.

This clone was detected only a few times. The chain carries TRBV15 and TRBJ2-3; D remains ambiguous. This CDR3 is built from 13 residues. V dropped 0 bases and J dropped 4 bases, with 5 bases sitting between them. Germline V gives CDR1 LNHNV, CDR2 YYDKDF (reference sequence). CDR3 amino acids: CATSRDQADTQYF. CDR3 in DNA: TGTGCCACCAGCAGAGACCAGGCAGATACGCAGTATTTT. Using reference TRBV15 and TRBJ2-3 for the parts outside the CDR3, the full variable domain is DAMVIQNPRYQVTQFGKPVTLSCSQTLNHNVMYWYQQKSSQAPKLLFHYYDKDFNNEADTPDNFQSRRPNTSFCFLDIRSPGLGDTAMYLCATSRDQADTQYFGPGTRLTVL.

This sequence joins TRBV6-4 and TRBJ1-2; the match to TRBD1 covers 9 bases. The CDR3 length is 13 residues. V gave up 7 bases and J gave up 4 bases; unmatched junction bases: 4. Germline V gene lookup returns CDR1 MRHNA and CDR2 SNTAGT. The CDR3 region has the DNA TGTGCCAGCACGGGACAGGGCGGCTATGGCTACACCTTC. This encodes CASTGQGGYGYTF.

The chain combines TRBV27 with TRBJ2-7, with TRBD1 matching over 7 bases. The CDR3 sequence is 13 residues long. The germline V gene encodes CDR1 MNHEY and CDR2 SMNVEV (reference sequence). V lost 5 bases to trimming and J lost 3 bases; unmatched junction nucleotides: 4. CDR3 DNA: TGTGCCAGCAGTGTTTCAGGGGGCTACGAGCAGTACTTC. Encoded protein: CASSVSGGYEQYF.

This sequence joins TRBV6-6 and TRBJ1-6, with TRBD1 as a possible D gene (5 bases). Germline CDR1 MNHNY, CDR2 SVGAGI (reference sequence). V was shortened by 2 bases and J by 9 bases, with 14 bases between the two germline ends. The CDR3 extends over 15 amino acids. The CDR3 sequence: CASSYADTGGSPLHF. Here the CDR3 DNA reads TGTGCCAGCAGTTACGCGGACACCGGGGGTTCACCCCTCCACTTT.

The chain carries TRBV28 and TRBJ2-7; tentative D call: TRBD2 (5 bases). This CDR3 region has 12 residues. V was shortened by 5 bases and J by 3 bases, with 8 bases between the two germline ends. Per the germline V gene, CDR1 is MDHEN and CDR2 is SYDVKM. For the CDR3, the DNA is TGTGCCAGCAGTCCCCGGGACTACGAGCAGTACTTC. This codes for CASSPRDYEQYF.

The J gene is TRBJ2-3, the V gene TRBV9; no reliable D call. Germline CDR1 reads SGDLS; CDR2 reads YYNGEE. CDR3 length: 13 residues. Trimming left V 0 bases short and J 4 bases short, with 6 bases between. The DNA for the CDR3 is TGTGCCAGCAGCGTAGATCTTTCAGATACGCAGTATTTT. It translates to CASSVDLSDTQYF.

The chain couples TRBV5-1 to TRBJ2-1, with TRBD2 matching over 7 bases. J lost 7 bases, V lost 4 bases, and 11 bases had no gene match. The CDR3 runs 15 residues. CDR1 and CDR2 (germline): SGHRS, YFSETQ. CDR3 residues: CASSPWEGVANEQFF. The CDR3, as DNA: TGCGCCAGCAGCCCCTGGGAGGGCGTGGCAAATGAGCAGTTCTTC.

The CDR3 is CASSQRQGGTGTSYEQYF. CDR3 bases: TGCGCCAGCAGCCAAAGACAGGGGGGGACCGGGACATCCTACGAGCAGTACTTC. The genes are TRBV4-1 and TRBJ2-7; TRBD1 matches 9 bases. J gave up 1 base and V 2 bases, and 12 bases lay outside the gene matches. The CDR3 has 18 residues. Germline CDR1 MGHRA, CDR2 YSYEKL.

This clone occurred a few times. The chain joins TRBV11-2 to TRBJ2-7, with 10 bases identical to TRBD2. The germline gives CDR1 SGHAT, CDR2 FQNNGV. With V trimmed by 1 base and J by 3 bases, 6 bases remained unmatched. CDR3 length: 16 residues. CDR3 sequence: CASSLALAGGGYEQYF. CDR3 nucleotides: TGTGCCAGCAGCTTAGCATTAGCGGGGGGTGGCTACGAGCAGTACTTC.

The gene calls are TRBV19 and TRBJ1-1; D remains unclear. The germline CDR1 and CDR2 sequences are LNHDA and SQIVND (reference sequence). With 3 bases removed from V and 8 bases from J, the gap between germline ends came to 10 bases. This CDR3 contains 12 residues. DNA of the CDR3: TGTGCCAGTAGTATTAGTCCGAAGGAAGCTTTCTTT. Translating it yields CASSISPKEAFF.

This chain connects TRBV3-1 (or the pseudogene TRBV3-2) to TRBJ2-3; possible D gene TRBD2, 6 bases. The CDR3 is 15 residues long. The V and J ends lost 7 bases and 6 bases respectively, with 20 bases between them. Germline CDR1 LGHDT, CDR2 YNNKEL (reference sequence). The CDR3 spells CASTPTKRAPDTQYF. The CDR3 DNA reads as TGTGCCAGCACTCCAACCAAGCGGGCCCCGGATACGCAGTATTTT.

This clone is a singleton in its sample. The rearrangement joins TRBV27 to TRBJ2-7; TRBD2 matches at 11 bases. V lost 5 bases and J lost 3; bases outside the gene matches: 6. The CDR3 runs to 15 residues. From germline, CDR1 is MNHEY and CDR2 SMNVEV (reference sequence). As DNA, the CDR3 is TGTGCCAGCAGTGTCCCGGGACTAGCGGTCTACGAGCAGTACTTC. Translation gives CASSVPGLAVYEQYF.

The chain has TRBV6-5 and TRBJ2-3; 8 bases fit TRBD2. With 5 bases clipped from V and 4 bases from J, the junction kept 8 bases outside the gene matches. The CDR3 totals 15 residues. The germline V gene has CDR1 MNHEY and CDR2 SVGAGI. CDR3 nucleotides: TGTGCCAGCAGTCCTAACGGGGGGGCCGCAGATACGCAGTATTTT. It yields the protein CASSPNGGAADTQYF.